Presented here are 18 T cell receptor beta chains from one specimen sequenced in a study of T cell responses to AZD1222 COVID-19 vaccine. Repertoires were generated with immunoSEQ multiplex PCR, while TCRdb's copy carries only in-frame clones and drops some. The sample contains roughly 140,000 clones, approximately 94% of which appear only once. Sequenced material: peripheral blood, taken on day 0 of AZD1222 vaccination. The source of these receptors is an adult in good health.

This chain joins TRBV7-9 and TRBJ1-2; D is unresolved. The length of the CDR3 is 14 residues. With 5 bases removed from V and 8 bases from J, the gap between germline ends came to 18 bases. Germline CDR1 and CDR2: SEHNR and FQNEAQ (reference sequence). In nucleotides, the CDR3 is TGTGCCAGCAGCCCCAGAGGTGGGGTAGGGGGCTACACCTTC. This translates into CASSPRGGVGGYTF. Complete variable domain (other parts from reference TRBV7-9 and TRBJ1-2): DTGVSQNPRHKITKRGQNVTFRCDPISEHNRLYWYRQTLGQGPEFLTYFQNEAQLEKSRLLSDRFSAERPKGSFSTLEIQRTEQGDSAMYLCASSPRGGVGGYTFGSGTRLTVV.

The rearrangement uses TRBV20-1 and TRBJ1-6, with D uncertain. CDR3 length equals 10 residues. Germline V gene sequence: CDR1 DFQATT, CDR2 SNEGSKA (reference sequence). V was cut by 5 bases and J by 8 bases, with 4 bases left in between. The CDR3 region is CSAGHSPLHF. DNA of the CDR3: TGCAGTGCTGGGCATTCACCCCTCCACTTT.

This sequence joins TRBV7-3 and TRBJ2-2, with 10 bases matching TRBD2. This CDR3 has 18 residues. Germline trimming cut 1 base from V and 4 bases from J; bases unmatched to any gene: 9. Germline CDR1 reads SGHTA; CDR2 reads FQGTGA. CDR3 DNA: TGTGCCAGCAGCTTAAAACCTAGCGGGAGCGTATTCACCGGGGAGCTGTTTTTT. Protein sequence: CASSLKPSGSVFTGELFF.

The chain links TRBV14 to TRBJ1-1, with unresolved D. CDR3 length: 13 amino acids. Between the trimmed V and J ends, which lost 2 bases and 2 bases, there was a span of 6 bases. Germline V gene data show CDR1 as SGHDN and CDR2 as FVKESK. The CDR3 spells CASSQWANTEAFF. Written as DNA, the CDR3 is TGTGCCAGCAGCCAATGGGCCAACACTGAAGCTTTCTTT.

J is TRBJ1-5 and V is TRBV19; D is possibly TRBD1 (5 bases). CDR3 size: 16 residues. V was shortened by 5 bases and J by 2 bases, with 16 bases between the two germline ends. Germline values: CDR1 LNHDA, CDR2 SQIVND (reference sequence). The CDR3 nucleotides read TGTGCCAGTAGTCCCCTGGATGGGGGAGGCAATCAGCCCCAGCATTTT. It yields the protein CASSPLDGGGNQPQHF.

The gene calls are TRBV7-8 and TRBJ2-2; TRBD1 matches 8 bases. This CDR3 contains 15 residues. With 1 base clipped from V and 5 bases from J, the junction kept 3 bases outside the gene matches. Germline V lookup: CDR1 SGHVS, CDR2 FQNEAQ. The chain's CDR3 is CASSLGQGNTGELFF. CDR3 nucleotide sequence: TGTGCCAGCAGCTTAGGACAGGGGAATACCGGGGAGCTGTTTTTT.

The chain combines TRBV14 with TRBJ1-1; possible D gene TRBD1, 6 bases. CDR3 size: 15 residues. Trimming shortened V by 5 bases and J by 3 bases, and 16 bases separated the two germline ends. Per the germline V gene, CDR1 is SGHDN and CDR2 is FVKESK. The DNA for the CDR3 is TGTGCCAGCAGCGACTACAGGGTGTACGACACTGAAGCTTTCTTT. It specifies CASSDYRVYDTEAFF.

The count of this clone is one. This chain uses TRBV5-1 with TRBJ2-7, with 9 bases aligning to TRBD1. Trimming took 0 bases from V and 9 from J; bases not matched to a gene: 7. Germline CDR1 reads SGHRS; CDR2 reads YFSETQ. The CDR3 runs 14 residues. The CDR3 nucleotides are TGCGCCAGCAGCTTGGAACAGGGGGCTGCGGTGCAGTACTTC. It encodes CASSLEQGAAVQYF.

V usage is TRBV19 and J usage is TRBJ2-1; perhaps TRBD2 as D (5 bases). Between the trimmed V and J ends, which lost 1 base and 0 bases, there was a span of 16 bases. CDR1 is LNHDA, CDR2 SQIVND, per germline (reference sequence). CDR3 size: 18 residues. In DNA form, the CDR3 reads TGTGCCAGTAGTATAGTTGGCGGGCCTCTCAGCTCCTACAATGAGCAGTTCTTC. Residues: CASSIVGGPLSSYNEQFF.

This chain links TRBV6-1 with TRBJ2-5, with D perhaps being TRBD1 or TRBD2 (6 bases each). The CDR3 has 16 residues. Deletions cut 1 base from V and 5 bases from J, with 17 bases between. Germline V gene lookup returns CDR1 MNHNS and CDR2 SASEGT. The CDR3 DNA reads TGTGCCAGCAGTGAAGACCGGCTAGGGGGGATGGAGACCCAGTACTTC. Protein sequence: CASSEDRLGGMETQYF.

This clone came up once. The V and J genes are TRBV9 and TRBJ1-4; D gene ambiguous. Trimming shortened V by 4 bases and J by 8 bases, and 18 bases separated the two germline ends. Germline V CDR1 and CDR2: SGDLS, YYNGEE. The CDR3 runs to 15 residues. The CDR3 protein is CASSPAAVRGEKLFF. In nucleotides, the CDR3 is TGTGCCAGCAGCCCCGCCGCGGTCCGAGGGGAAAAACTGTTTTTT.

CDR3 residues: CASSLWGDTEAFF. Here the CDR3 DNA reads TGTGCCAGCAGCCTATGGGGGGACACTGAAGCTTTCTTT. The V call is TRBV27, the J call TRBJ1-1; D is possibly TRBD1 (5 bases). Trimming left V 6 bases short and J 3 bases short, with 11 bases between. Germline V lookup: CDR1 MNHEY, CDR2 SMNVEV (reference sequence). The CDR3 runs to 13 residues.

This chain uses TRBV5-1 with TRBJ2-3; the D gene is possibly TRBD2 (6 bases). V was trimmed by 4 bases and J by 3 bases, leaving 18 bases between them. The CDR3 consists of 16 residues. CDR1 and CDR2 from the germline V gene are SGHRS and YFSETQ. The CDR3 loop is CASSPRVAAGTDTQYF. The CDR3 DNA reads as TGCGCCAGCAGCCCCCGGGTAGCGGCAGGGACAGATACGCAGTATTTT.

The chain carries TRBV7-8 and TRBJ1-4; D is ambiguous. Per germline, CDR1 SGHVS and CDR2 FQNEAQ. Deletions cut 5 bases from V and 8 bases from J, with 24 bases between. The CDR3 has 17 amino acids. This CDR3 is CASSLVRVGSSDEKLFF. DNA for the CDR3: TGTGCCAGCAGCCTTGTAAGGGTCGGGTCTTCGGACGAAAAACTGTTTTTT.

This chain joins TRBV9 and TRBJ1-6; D unclear. Trimming took 0 bases from V and 0 from J, leaving 10 bases between them. The CDR3 length is 17 residues. Germline values: CDR1 SGDLS, CDR2 YYNGEE. The CDR3 region is CASSVVPASSYNSPLHF. The CDR3 bases are TGTGCCAGCAGCGTAGTCCCCGCGAGCTCCTATAATTCACCCCTCCACTTT. The whole variable domain, filled in from reference TRBV9 and TRBJ1-6, reads DSGVTQTPKHLITATGQRVTLRCSPRSGDLSVYWYQQSLDQGLQFLIQYYNGEERAKGNILERFSAQQFPDLHSELNLSSLELGDSALYFCASSVVPASSYNSPLHFGNGTRLTVT.

The gene calls are TRBV18 and TRBJ1-1; 8 nucleotides line up with TRBD1. The CDR3 contains 15 residues. V was clipped by 4 bases and J by 4 bases; unmatched bases: 8. CDR1 is KGHSH and CDR2 is LQKENI in the germline V gene. The CDR3, as DNA: TGTGCCAGCTCACTGAAGGGACAGGCGGGCACTGAAGCTTTCTTT. Its protein is CASSLKGQAGTEAFF.

The chain links TRBV5-5 to TRBJ2-7, with 8 bases that match TRBD2. Germline lookup yields CDR1 SGHKS and CDR2 YYEKEE (reference sequence). The length of the CDR3 is 15 residues. The V and J ends lost 4 bases and 3 bases, in that order; junction bases with no gene match: 9. In DNA, the CDR3 is TGTGCCAGCAGCACTGCCGGGACTAGAGTCTACGAGCAGTACTTC. This gives the protein CASSTAGTRVYEQYF.

V and J are TRBV6-1 and TRBJ1-4; no definite D call. CDR3 length equals 12 residues. The germline CDR1 and CDR2 sequences are MNHNS and SASEGT. V gave up 1 base and J gave up 11 bases, with 8 bases separating them. The CDR3 DNA reads as TGTGCCAGCAGTGAAGTAGGTGGGAAACTGTTTTTT. It encodes CASSEVGGKLFF.